This TCR beta chain is drawn from a study of cytomegalovirus exposure and HLA in healthy donors. Looking at the study overall: There were a few hundred genotyped donors. Of these, 81% fell in the genetic ancestry cluster associated with self-reported Caucasian donors.

Amplification used 60 Vbeta primers and 13 Jbeta primers. The protocol was immunoSEQ multiplex PCR, while the TCRdb copy is restricted to in-frame clones and leaves out a portion. The sample holds roughly 230,000 clones, approximately 91% seen once. Germline values: CDR1 SGHNT, CDR2 YYREEE (reference sequence). Losses at the gene ends were 10 bases for V and 3 bases for J; bases not matched to a gene: 7. CDR3 length equals 13 residues. This chain uses TRBV5-4 with TRBJ2-3; 8 bases fit TRBD1. Sequenced sample: PBMCs. This sequence was found in a girl aged 2 to 10 in good health and CMV-seronegative. CDR3 coding DNA: TGTGCCGGTCGGACAGGGAAAACAGATACGCAGTATTTT. Its translation: CAGRTGKTDTQYF.